This T cell receptor beta chain was sequenced during a study of T cell repertoires in cytomegalovirus infection. On the study more broadly: Indicated by public TCR beta signatures were CMV infection and matching HLA type. Points from the study as a whole: HLA-C-restricted, CMV-specific TCR beta clonotypes were dominant ex vivo.

Via MiXCR, TCRdb re-called the reads, giving one row per CDR3 protein. Among a few hundred thousand distinct CDR3 sequences listed, approximately 15% were seen once. Germline trimming cut 6 bases from V and 7 bases from J; bases unmatched to any gene: 9. Per the germline V gene, CDR1 is SGHTA and CDR2 is FQGNSA. The CDR3 consists of 14 residues. This clonotype came up many times. What it binds is not known. The chain carries TRBV7-2 and TRBJ1-2; TRBD1 matches 9 bases. The sequencing sample was made of PBMCs. This receptor was taken from a human donor in good health (CMV status not recorded). Some clones in this sample may be carry-over from other donors' samples. CDR3 bases: TGTGCCAGCAGTAGGACCGGGACAGGGTTTGGCTACACCTTC. This sequence encodes CASSRTGTGFGYTF.